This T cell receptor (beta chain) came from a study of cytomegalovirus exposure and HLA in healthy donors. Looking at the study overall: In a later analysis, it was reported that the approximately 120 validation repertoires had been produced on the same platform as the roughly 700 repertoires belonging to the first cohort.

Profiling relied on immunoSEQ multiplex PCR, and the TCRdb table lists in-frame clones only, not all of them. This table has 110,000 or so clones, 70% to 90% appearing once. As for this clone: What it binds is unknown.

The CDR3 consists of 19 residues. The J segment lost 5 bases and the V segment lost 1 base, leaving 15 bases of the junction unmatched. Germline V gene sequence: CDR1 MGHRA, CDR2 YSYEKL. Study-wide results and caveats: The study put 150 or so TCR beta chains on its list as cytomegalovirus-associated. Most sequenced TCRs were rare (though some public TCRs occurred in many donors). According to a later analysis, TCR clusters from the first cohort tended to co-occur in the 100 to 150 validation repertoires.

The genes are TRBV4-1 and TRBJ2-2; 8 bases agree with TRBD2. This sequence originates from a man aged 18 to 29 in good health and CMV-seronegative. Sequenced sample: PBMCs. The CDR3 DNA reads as TGCGCCAGCAGCCAAGTTGTTATTGAGGGACTAGAATTTACCGGGGAGCTGTTTTTT. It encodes CASSQVVIEGLEFTGELFF.